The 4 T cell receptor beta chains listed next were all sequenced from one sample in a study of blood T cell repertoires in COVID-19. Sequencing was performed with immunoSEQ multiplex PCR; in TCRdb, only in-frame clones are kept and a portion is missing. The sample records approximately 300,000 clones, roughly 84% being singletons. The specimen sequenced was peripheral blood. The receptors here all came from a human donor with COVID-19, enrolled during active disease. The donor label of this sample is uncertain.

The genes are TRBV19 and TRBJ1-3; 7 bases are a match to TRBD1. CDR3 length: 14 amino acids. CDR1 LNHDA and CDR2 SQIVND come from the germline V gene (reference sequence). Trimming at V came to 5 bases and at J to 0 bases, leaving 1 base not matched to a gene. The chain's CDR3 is CASSRQGSGNTIYF. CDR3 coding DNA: TGTGCCAGTAGTCGACAGGGCTCTGGAAACACCATATATTTT.

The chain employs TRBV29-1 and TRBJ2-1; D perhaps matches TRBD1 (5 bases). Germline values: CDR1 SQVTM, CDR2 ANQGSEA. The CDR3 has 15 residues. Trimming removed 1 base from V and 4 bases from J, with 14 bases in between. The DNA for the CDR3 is TGCAGCGTTGAAGCTGGGGCACGGCAATACAATGAGCAGTTCTTC. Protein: CSVEAGARQYNEQFF.

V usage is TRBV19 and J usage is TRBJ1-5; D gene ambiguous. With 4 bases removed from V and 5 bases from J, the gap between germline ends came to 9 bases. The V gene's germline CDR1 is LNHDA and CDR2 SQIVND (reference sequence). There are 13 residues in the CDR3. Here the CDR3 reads CASSTTGDQPQHF. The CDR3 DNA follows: TGTGCCAGTAGTACGACCGGAGATCAGCCCCAGCATTTT.

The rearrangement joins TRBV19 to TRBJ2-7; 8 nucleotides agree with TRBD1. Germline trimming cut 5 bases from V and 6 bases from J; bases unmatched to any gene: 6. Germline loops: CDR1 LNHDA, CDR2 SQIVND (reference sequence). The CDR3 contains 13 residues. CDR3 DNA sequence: TGTGCCAGTAGTCTCCAGGGGGCCCGCGAGCAGTACTTC. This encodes CASSLQGAREQYF. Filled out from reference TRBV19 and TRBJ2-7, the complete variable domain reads DGGITQSPKYLFRKEGQNVTLSCEQNLNHDAMYWYRQDPGQGLRLIYYSQIVNDFQKGDIAEGYSVSREKKESFPLTVTSAQKNPTAFYLCASSLQGAREQYFGPGTRLTVT.